The T cell receptor beta chain described here comes from a study of shared clonotypes between healthy human individuals. General study results and limits: Non-shared clonotypes were found to have lower generation probabilities than the clonotypes that were shared by all four of the sorted-subset donors. Larger richness was generally estimated for naive than memory subsets.

At the deep level, the assay was run. Some clones are missing from TCRdb's copy, which holds only in-frame ones; the method was immunoSEQ multiplex PCR. The data hold approximately 95,000 clones, with 67% observed a single time. A single count supports this clone. Its antigen remains unknown. Pooled CD45RO+ cells and CCR7-negative CD45RA+ TemRA cells made up CD8 memory. CDR1 WSHSY and CDR2 SAAADI come from the germline V gene. V shed 7 bases and J shed 3 bases, with 19 bases lying between them. CDR3 size: 15 residues. This sequence originates from a man aged 25-45 years in good health. The chain uses TRBV10-2 and TRBJ2-7; D not resolved. The sequencing sample was made of memory CD8+ T cells sorted from blood. Subset noted: CD45RO+ cells pooled with CCR7-negative TemRA cells. The CDR3 nucleotides are TGCGCCAGCACCCCACCCGGACCCCTCAGCTACGAGCAGTACTTC. Its translation: CASTPPGPLSYEQYF.